This T cell receptor beta chain is drawn from a study of OX40 agonist ivuxolimab in advanced cancers. Findings of the study overall: At 0.1 to 3.0 mg/kg and by week 6, CD4+ and CD8+ T cells in the blood had expanded clonally. Expanded clones were, on average, more numerous in CD8+ T cells than in CD4+.

The assay was immunoSEQ multiplex PCR, and TCRdb's table has in-frame clones only and misses some. Among about 96,000 clones listed, 90% were seen once. Germline V lookup: CDR1 ENHRY, CDR2 SYGVKD. The CDR3 spans 14 residues. With respect to this clone: Its antigen remains unidentified.

This chain joins TRBV10-3 and TRBJ1-1; 8 bases map to TRBD1. The material was CD4+ or CD8+ T cells sorted from blood, obtained in a trial of the OX40 agonist ivuxolimab. The clonotype originates from an adult with an advanced solid tumor such as melanoma, head and neck, liver or kidney cancer. The CDR3 DNA follows: TGTGCAAATTCTGCCCGGGACAGGCGGACTGAAGCTTTCTTT. Amino acids: CANSARDRRTEAFF.